This is a list of T cell receptor beta chains from one sample in a study of human T cells and chemical hapten exposure. TCRdb ran MiXCR on the RACE reads and lists one entry per CDR3 protein. Seen here are about 45,000 distinct CDR3 sequences, almost 4.5% observed once, and the top ten hold under 6.5%. Sequenced: whole blood. These receptors originate from a human donor in good health. Some clones in this sample may be carry-over from other donors' samples. Each CDR3 is given with its conserved first and last residue. Fields, in order: J gene, V gene, D gene, clone size, CDR3 DNA, CDR3 protein. The D gene is left open where the match is weak. Rows give clone size only sometimes, using once, few, many, or a class for an expanded clone.

>TRBJ2-1|TRBV9|TRBD2|many
TGTGCCAGCAGCCCGAGCGCTACCGAAGGACTAGCGGGAGGGAATGAGCAGTTCTTC
CASSPSATEGLAGGNEQFF
>TRBJ1-1|TRBV28|.|few
TGTGCCAGCAACGAGCAGGGGTCTTGGGCCACTGAAGCTTTCTTT
CASNEQGSWATEAFF
>TRBJ2-7|TRBV20-1|TRBD2|.
TGCAGTGCCAACGGACTAGCGGGAGATAAGACCTACGAGCAGTACTTC
CSANGLAGDKTYEQYF
>TRBJ2-7|TRBV21-1|.|few
TGTGCCAGCAGCAAAGGCGAGGCCTTC
CASSKGEAF
>TRBJ2-7|TRBV29-1|.|many
TGCAGCGTGAAACCGGATGCCTTTAGGGGCGAGCAGTACTTC
CSVKPDAFRGEQYF
>TRBJ1-1|TRBV5-1|.|few
TGCGCCAGCAGCGCGGCCCCACATTACATCACAGTCTGGTTGAACACTGAAGCTTTCTTT
CASSAAPHYITVWLNTEAFF
>TRBJ2-3|TRBV3-1|TRBD2|many
TGTGCCAGCAGCCAAAGACTAGCGGGAGTAGGTACAGATACGCAGTATTTT
CASSQRLAGVGTDTQYF
>TRBJ2-7|TRBV7-9|TRBD2|many
TGTGCCAGCAGCTCGGGACTAGCGGTCTACGAGCAGCACTTC
CASSSGLAVYEQHF
>TRBJ2-3|TRBV3-1|.|many
TGTGCCAGCAGCCCCTGGAGGGGGGGCACAGATACGCAGTATTTT
CASSPWRGGTDTQYF
>TRBJ2-1|TRBV29-1|.|many
TGCAGCGTAGTAGGGAGAAGCTCCTACAATGAGCAGTTCTTC
CSVVGRSSYNEQFF
>TRBJ1-6|TRBV20-1|.|many
TGCAGTGCCACAAAGAGGAACAGATATAATTCACCCCTCCACTTT
CSATKRNRYNSPLHF
>TRBJ2-5|TRBV29-1|.|many
TGCAGCGTTGAAGGGGTAGGGCAAAAGACCCAGTACTTC
CSVEGVGQKTQYF
>TRBJ2-7|TRBV20-1|.|many
TGCAGTGCTAGTTTGATTGACGAGCAGTACTTC
CSASLIDEQYF
>TRBJ2-1|TRBV20-1|.|many
TGCAGTGCCCCAATTCTGGCGGAGTTCGCCTACAATGAGCAGTTCTTC
CSAPILAEFAYNEQFF
>TRBJ2-5|TRBV12-3/TRBV12-4|TRBD2|.
TGTGCCAGCAGTTTTTTGGGCACTAGCGGGAGTAATGAGGAGACCCAGTACTTC
CASSFLGTSGSNEETQYF
>TRBJ2-3|TRBV7-2|.|many
TGTGCCAGCAGCTTATTACCGGGATCTAGCACAGATACGCAGTATTTT
CASSLLPGSSTDTQYF
>TRBJ2-5|TRBV5-1|.|many
TGCGCCAGCAGCTTGGGCTCTGGGACCCAGTACTTC
CASSLGSGTQYF
>TRBJ1-1|TRBV7-6|.|few
TGTGCCAGCAGCTCCTCTCGCCCCCAGGGGAAGGAAATGAACACTGAAGCTTTCTTT
CASSSSRPQGKEMNTEAFF
>TRBJ1-1|TRBV12-3/TRBV12-4|.|many
TGTGCCAGCAGTTTTAGGGTCGGCACTGAAGCTTTCTTT
CASSFRVGTEAFF
>TRBJ2-7|TRBV19|.|few
TGTGCCAGTAGTCGCGGAGGCCGGGGGGAGCAGTACTTC
CASSRGGRGEQYF
>TRBJ1-1|TRBV28|.|.
TGTGCCAGCAGTCTCGCAGGCCAGAACACTGAAGCTTTCTTT
CASSLAGQNTEAFF
>TRBJ1-1|TRBV30|.|few
TGTGCCTGGAGTGTATTTGGCAGGGCGGCGACTGAAGCTTTCTTT
CAWSVFGRAATEAFF
>TRBJ2-5|TRBV12-3/TRBV12-4|.|.
TGTGCCAGCAGTACGCGGGGGCCACGACAGGGTGAGCGGGCCCAGTACTTC
CASSTRGPRQGERAQYF
>TRBJ1-2|TRBV28|.|few
TGTGCCACCTTGCCCACAGGGTGGAGGGGCTACACCTTC
CATLPTGWRGYTF
>TRBJ1-3|TRBV28|.|few
TGTGCCAGCAGTCCGCCGGGACACCGATCTGGAAACACCATATATTTT
CASSPPGHRSGNTIYF
>TRBJ2-5|TRBV20-1|TRBD2|few
TGCAGTGCTAGAGATGGGACTAGCGCACAAGAGACCCAGTACTTC
CSARDGTSAQETQYF
>TRBJ1-5|TRBV6-1|.|many
TGTGCCAGCAGTGAATTGGGGTTAGGCAATCAGCCCCAGCATTTT
CASSELGLGNQPQHF
>TRBJ2-1|TRBV7-6|.|many
TGTGCCAGCAGCAACGGACAGAGCTCCTACAATGAGCAGTTCTTC
CASSNGQSSYNEQFF
>TRBJ1-1|TRBV12-3/TRBV12-4|.|.
TGTGCCAGCAGTGGGGGCGAAAAAGAAGCTTTCTTT
CASSGGEKEAFF
>TRBJ1-1|TRBV29-1|.|few
TGCAGCGTTGAAGAGGGGGCGAGGAACACTGAAGCTTTCTTT
CSVEEGARNTEAFF
>TRBJ2-7|TRBV11-2|.|.
TGTGCCAGCAGCCGCCTAGGTCTGAAAATATCCTACGAGCAGTACTTC
CASSRLGLKISYEQYF
>TRBJ2-1|TRBV28|.|many
TGTGCCAGCAGTGGGGGTGGGACTCTAAACAATGAGCAGTTCTTC
CASSGGGTLNNEQFF
>TRBJ1-6|TRBV27|.|many
TGTGCCAGCACCCTCGGGGCGACAAATTCACCCCTCCACTTT
CASTLGATNSPLHF
>TRBJ2-3|TRBV29-1|TRBD1|many
TGCAGCCTCTGGAAGGGGGCCAGCACAGATACGCAGTATTTT
CSLWKGASTDTQYF
>TRBJ1-1|TRBV12-3/TRBV12-4|.|many
TGTGCCAGCAGTTTGAAAGTATTTCTGGCAGCTTTCTTT
CASSLKVFLAAFF
>TRBJ2-7|TRBV5-1|.|.
TGCGCCAGCAGCTTTGCGGGTGATATCACCTACGAGCAGTACTTC
CASSFAGDITYEQYF
>TRBJ2-2|TRBV4-1|.|few
TGCGCCAGCAGCCGGGAGCTAGGTTCGAGCGCCGGGGAGCTGTTTTTT
CASSRELGSSAGELFF
>TRBJ2-4|TRBV7-8|.|few
TGTGCCAGCAGCTTAGGCAGGGATAAGTTCACCAAAAACATTCAGTACTTC
CASSLGRDKFTKNIQYF
>TRBJ1-4|TRBV28|.|many
TGTGCCAGCAGTTTGGGAACAGTAGGTGGAACTAATGAAAAACTGTTTTTT
CASSLGTVGGTNEKLFF
>TRBJ2-3|TRBV3-1|.|many
TGTGCCAGCAGCACAACTAGGGAGGCCACGCAGTATTTT
CASSTTREATQYF
>TRBJ1-4|TRBV28|TRBD1|many
TGTGCCAGCAGTTTATACGGACAGGGGACTAATGAAAAACTGTTTTTT
CASSLYGQGTNEKLFF
>TRBJ2-7|TRBV20-1|.|few
TGCAGTGCAGCCCCATTTGACTACGAGCAGTACTTC
CSAAPFDYEQYF
>TRBJ2-7|TRBV6-5|TRBD2|few
TGTGCCAGCAGTTACCGTAGAGCGGGAGTCGGTGGGGAGCAGTACTTC
CASSYRRAGVGGEQYF
>TRBJ2-7|TRBV28|TRBD1|many
TGTGCCAGCAGTCTCGGACAGGCCGAGCAGTACTTC
CASSLGQAEQYF
>TRBJ2-2|TRBV6-4|.|many
TGTGCCAGCAGTGACTCGACTACCGGGGAGCTGTTTTTT
CASSDSTTGELFF
>TRBJ2-2|TRBV6-5|.|many
TGTGCCAGCAGTTACGGCCCGATCAACCACGGGGAGCTGTTTTTT
CASSYGPINHGELFF
>TRBJ2-7|TRBV20-1|.|many
TGCAGTCTACTTGCCCGTACGGGCGAGCAGTACTTC
CSLLARTGEQYF
>TRBJ2-7|TRBV28|.|many
TGTGCCAGCAGCGCCCCGGTCGAGCAGTACTTC
CASSAPVEQYF
>TRBJ1-4|TRBV15|.|many
TGTGCCACCAGCAGAGGACCCACGATAGGGGAAAAACTGTTTTTT
CATSRGPTIGEKLFF
>TRBJ2-5|TRBV21-1|.|many
TGTGCCAGCAGCATTGGGACTAGCGGGGAGGAGGAGGAGACCCAGTACTTC
CASSIGTSGEEEETQYF
>TRBJ2-7|TRBV28|.|.
TGTGCCAGCAGTCGATCGGGGTACTCCTACGAGCAGTACTTC
CASSRSGYSYEQYF
>TRBJ1-5|TRBV5-6|TRBD1|few
TGTGCCAGCAGCTTCGGGACAGGGGATCAGCCCCAGCATTTT
CASSFGTGDQPQHF
>TRBJ2-7|TRBV7-9|.|many
TGTGCCAGCAGCGCTAGCTACGAGCAGTACTTC
CASSASYEQYF
>TRBJ2-7|TRBV4-1|.|.
TGCGCCAGCAGCCAAGGAGTTGGACAGCCCGGCTCGTCCCCCTCCTACGAGCAGTACTTC
CASSQGVGQPGSSPSYEQYF
>TRBJ2-5|TRBV3-1|TRBD1|.
TGTGCCAGCAGCCAAATACCACAGGGGTCCCAGTACTTC
CASSQIPQGSQYF